The clone carrying this T cell receptor beta chain appeared once. What it binds is not known. Since a much larger clone is just one base distant, this may be a read error. The authors ran a second PCR of 7 to 11 cycles using a sample-barcoded 5' primer and a J-beta primer mix. Every sample produced at least 2.5 million CDR3-containing paired-end reads. Via MiXCR, TCRdb re-called the 5' RACE reads, giving one row per CDR3 protein. The table shows 650,000 to 800,000 distinct CDR3 sequences, with roughly half occurring only once. The CDR3 has 14 amino acids. Germline V gene sequence: CDR1 MNHEY, CDR2 SMNVEV (reference sequence). V shed 7 bases and J shed 7 bases, with 20 bases lying between them. The sample is drawn from a study of blood T cells in healthy people across ages. Overall study results and limits: Older individuals had lower TCR beta diversity per million T cells (the decline was roughly linear). CMV status of donors was not determined, possibly confounding expanded clonotype changes.

Peripheral blood, approximately 10 milliliters per donor, was collected. Sequencing was done on a sample of blood. The chain joins TRBV27 to TRBJ2-7; TRBD1 might be the D (6 bases). This clonotype originated in a woman older than 75 in good health. For the CDR3, the DNA is TGTGCCAGCAAGAAGGGGGAAGTGTACAATGAGCAGTACTTC. Its translation: CASKKGEVYNEQYF.